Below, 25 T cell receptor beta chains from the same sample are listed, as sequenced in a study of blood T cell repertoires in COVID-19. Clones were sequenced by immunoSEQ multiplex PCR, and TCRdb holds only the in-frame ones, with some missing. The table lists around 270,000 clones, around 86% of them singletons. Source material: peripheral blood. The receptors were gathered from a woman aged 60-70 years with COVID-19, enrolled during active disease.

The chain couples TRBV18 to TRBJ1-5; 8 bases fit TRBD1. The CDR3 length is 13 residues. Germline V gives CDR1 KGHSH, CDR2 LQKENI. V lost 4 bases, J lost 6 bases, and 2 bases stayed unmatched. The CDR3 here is CASSLQGGQPQHF. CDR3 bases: TGTGCCAGCTCACTACAGGGGGGTCAGCCCCAGCATTTT.

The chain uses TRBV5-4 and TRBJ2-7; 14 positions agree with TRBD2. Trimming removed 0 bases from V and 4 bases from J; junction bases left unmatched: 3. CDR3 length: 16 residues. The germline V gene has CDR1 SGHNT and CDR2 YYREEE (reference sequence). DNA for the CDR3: TGTGCCAGCAGCTTGGCCGGGACTAGCGGGAGATACGAGCAGTACTTC. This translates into CASSLAGTSGRYEQYF.

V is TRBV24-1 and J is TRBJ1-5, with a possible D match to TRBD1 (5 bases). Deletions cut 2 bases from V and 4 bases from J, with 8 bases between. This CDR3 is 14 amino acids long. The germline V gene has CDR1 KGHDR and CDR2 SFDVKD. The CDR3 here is CATSDSGGNQPQHF. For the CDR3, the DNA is TGTGCCACCAGTGATTCGGGGGGGAATCAGCCCCAGCATTTT.

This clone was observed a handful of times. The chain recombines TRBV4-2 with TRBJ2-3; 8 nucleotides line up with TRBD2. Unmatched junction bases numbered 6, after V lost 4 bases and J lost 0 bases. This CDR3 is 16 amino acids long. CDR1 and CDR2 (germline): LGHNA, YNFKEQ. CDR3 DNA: TGTGCCAGCAGCCGTACTAGCGGAGGAAGCACAGATACGCAGTATTTT. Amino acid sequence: CASSRTSGGSTDTQYF.

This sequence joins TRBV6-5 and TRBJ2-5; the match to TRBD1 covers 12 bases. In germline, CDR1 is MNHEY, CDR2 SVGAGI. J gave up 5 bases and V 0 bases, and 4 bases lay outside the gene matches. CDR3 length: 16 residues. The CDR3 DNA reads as TGTGCCAGCAGTTACTCAGGGACAGGGGGCTGGGAGACCCAGTACTTC. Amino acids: CASSYSGTGGWETQYF.

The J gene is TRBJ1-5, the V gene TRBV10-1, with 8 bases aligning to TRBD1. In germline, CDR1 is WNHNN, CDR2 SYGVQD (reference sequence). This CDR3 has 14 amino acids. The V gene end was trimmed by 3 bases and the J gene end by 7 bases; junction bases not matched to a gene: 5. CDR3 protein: CASSESRGQQPQHF. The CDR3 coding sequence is TGCGCCAGCAGTGAATCCAGGGGGCAACAGCCCCAGCATTTT.

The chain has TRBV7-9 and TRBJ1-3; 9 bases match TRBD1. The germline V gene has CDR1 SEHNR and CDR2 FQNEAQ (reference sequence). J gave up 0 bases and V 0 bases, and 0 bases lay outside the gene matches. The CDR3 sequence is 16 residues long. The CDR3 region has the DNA TGTGCCAGCAGCTTAGCGACAGGGGGCTCTGGAAACACCATATATTTT. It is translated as CASSLATGGSGNTIYF.

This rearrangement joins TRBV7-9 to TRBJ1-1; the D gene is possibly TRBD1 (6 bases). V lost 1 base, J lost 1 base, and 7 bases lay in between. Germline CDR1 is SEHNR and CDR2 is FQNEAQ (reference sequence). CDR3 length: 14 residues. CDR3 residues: CASSLGRGNTEAFF. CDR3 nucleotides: TGTGCCAGCAGCTTAGGCAGGGGGAACACTGAAGCTTTCTTT. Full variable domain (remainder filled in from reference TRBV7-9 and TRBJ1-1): DTGVSQNPRHKITKRGQNVTFRCDPISEHNRLYWYRQTLGQGPEFLTYFQNEAQLEKSRLLSDRFSAERPKGSFSTLEIQRTEQGDSAMYLCASSLGRGNTEAFFGQGTRLTVV.

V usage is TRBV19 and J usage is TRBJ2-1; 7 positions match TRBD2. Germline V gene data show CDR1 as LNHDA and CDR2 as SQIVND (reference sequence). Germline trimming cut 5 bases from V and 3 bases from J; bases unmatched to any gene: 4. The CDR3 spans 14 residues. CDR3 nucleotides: TGTGCCAGTAGTCCTGGACTAGTCTACAATGAGCAGTTCTTC. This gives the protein CASSPGLVYNEQFF. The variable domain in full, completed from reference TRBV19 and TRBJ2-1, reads DGGITQSPKYLFRKEGQNVTLSCEQNLNHDAMYWYRQDPGQGLRLIYYSQIVNDFQKGDIAEGYSVSREKKESFPLTVTSAQKNPTAFYLCASSPGLVYNEQFFGPGTRLTVL.

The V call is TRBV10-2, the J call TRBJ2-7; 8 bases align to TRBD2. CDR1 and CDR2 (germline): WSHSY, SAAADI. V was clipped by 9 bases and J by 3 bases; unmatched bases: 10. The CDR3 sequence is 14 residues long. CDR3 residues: CASREAGVGYEQYF. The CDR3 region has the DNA TGCGCCAGTAGGGAAGCGGGAGTTGGCTACGAGCAGTACTTC.

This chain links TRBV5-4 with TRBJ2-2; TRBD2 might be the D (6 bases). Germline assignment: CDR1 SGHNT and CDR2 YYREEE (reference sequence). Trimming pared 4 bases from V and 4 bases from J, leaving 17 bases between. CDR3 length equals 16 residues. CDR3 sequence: CASSPRRRDRTGELFF. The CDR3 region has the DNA TGTGCCAGCAGCCCCCGGAGGCGGGACCGCACCGGGGAGCTGTTTTTT.

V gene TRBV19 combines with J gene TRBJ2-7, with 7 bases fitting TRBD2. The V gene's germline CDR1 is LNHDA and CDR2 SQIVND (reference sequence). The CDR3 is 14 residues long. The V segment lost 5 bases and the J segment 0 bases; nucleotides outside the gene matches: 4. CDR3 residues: CASSLAGFSYEQYF. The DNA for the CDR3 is TGTGCCAGTAGTTTAGCGGGTTTCTCCTACGAGCAGTACTTC.

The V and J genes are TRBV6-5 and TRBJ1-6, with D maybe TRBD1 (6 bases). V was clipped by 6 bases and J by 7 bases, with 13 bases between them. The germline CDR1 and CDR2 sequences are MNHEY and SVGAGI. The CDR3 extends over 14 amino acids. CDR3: CASSQRDMNSPLHF. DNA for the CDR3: TGTGCCAGCAGCCAACGGGACATGAATTCACCCCTCCACTTT.

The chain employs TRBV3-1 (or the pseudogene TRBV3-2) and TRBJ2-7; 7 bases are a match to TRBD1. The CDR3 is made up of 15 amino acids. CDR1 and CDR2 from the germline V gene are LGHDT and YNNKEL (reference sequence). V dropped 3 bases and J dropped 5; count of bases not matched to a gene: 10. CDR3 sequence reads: CASSQATGVYNEQYF. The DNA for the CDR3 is TGTGCCAGCAGCCAGGCCACAGGGGTGTACAACGAGCAGTACTTC.

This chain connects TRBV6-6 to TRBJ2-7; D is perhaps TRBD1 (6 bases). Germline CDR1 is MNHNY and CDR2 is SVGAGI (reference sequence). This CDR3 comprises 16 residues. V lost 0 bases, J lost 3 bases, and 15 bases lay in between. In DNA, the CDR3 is TGTGCCAGCAGTTACTCAGGCAGGGGAAAGATCTACGAGCAGTACTTC. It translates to CASSYSGRGKIYEQYF.

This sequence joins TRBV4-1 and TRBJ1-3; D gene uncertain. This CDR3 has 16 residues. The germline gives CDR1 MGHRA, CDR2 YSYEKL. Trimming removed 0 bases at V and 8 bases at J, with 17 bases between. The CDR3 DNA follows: TGCGCCAGCAGCCAAGATAACCCCCGGAGACGGGACACCATATATTTT. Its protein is CASSQDNPRRRDTIYF.

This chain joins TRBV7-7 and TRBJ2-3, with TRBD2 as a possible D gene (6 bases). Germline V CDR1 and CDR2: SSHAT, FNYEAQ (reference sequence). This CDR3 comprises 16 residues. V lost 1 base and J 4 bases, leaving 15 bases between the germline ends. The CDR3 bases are TGTGCCAGCAGCTTAGTTTGGTCGGGAGACCCAGATACGCAGTATTTT. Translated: CASSLVWSGDPDTQYF.

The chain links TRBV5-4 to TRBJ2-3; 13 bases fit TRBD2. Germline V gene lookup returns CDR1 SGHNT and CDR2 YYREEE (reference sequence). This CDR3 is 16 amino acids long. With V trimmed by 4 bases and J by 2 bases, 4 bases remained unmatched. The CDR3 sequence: CASSGTSGTFTDTQYF. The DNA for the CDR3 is TGTGCCAGCAGCGGGACTAGCGGGACTTTCACAGATACGCAGTATTTT.

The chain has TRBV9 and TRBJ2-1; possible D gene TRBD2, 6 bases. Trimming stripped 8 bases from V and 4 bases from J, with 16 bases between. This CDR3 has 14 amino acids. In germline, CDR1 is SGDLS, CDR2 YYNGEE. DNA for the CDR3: TGTGCCAGTTCGACACAAGGGAGGTACAATGAGCAGTTCTTC. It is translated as CASSTQGRYNEQFF.

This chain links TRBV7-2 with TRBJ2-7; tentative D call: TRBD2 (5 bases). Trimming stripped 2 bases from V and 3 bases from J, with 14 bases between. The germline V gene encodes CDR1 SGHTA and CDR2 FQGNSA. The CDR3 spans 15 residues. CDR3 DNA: TGTGCCAGCAGCTTATCTCCCGCCCGGGGCTACGAGCAGTACTTC. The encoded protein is CASSLSPARGYEQYF.

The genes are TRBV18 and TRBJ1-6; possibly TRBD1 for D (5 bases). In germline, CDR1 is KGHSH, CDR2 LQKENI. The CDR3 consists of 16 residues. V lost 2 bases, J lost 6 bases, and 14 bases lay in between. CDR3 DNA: TGTGCCAGCTCACCAGGTGGGGGGTCTGGTAATTCACCCCTCCACTTT. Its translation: CASSPGGGSGNSPLHF.

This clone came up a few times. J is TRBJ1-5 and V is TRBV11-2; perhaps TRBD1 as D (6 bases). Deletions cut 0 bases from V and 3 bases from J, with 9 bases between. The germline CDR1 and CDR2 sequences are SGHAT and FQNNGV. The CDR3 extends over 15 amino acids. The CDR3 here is CASSLDWTDNQPQHF. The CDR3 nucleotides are TGTGCCAGCAGCTTAGATTGGACAGACAATCAGCCCCAGCATTTT.

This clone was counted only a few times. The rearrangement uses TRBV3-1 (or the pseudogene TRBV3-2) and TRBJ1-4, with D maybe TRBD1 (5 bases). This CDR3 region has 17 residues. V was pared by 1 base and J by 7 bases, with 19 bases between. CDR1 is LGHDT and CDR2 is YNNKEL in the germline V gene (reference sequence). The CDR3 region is CASSQARGAAVGEKLFF. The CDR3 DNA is TGTGCCAGCAGCCAAGCTCGCGGGGCCGCGGTGGGTGAAAAACTGTTTTTT.

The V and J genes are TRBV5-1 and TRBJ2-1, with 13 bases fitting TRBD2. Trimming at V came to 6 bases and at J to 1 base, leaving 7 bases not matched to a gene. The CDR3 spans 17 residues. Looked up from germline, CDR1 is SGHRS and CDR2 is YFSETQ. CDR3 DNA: TGCGCCAGCACCAAACTAGCGGGAGGGGTTTCCTACAATGAGCAGTTCTTC. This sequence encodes CASTKLAGGVSYNEQFF.

CDR3 DNA: TGTGCCACCAGTGATTCGGACAGGAACACCGGGGAGCTGTTTTTT. Protein sequence: CATSDSDRNTGELFF. This chain connects TRBV24-1 to TRBJ2-2, with TRBD1 as a possible D gene (6 bases). The CDR3 has 15 amino acids. The V end was cut by 2 bases, the J end by 1 base, with 7 bases between. Germline V gives CDR1 KGHDR, CDR2 SFDVKD.